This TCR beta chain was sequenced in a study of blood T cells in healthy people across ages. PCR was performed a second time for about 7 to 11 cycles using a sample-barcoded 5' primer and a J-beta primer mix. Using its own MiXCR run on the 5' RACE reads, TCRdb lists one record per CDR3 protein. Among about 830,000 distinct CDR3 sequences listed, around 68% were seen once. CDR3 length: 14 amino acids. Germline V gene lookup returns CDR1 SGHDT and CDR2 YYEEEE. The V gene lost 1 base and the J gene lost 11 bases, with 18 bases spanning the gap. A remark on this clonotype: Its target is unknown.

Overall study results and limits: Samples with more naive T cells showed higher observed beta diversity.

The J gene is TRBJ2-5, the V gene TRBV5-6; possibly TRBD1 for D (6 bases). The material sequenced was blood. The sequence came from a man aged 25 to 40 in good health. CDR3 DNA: TGTGCCAGCAGCTTGCGTACAGGGTGGTTCGCGCAGTACTTC. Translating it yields CASSLRTGWFAQYF.